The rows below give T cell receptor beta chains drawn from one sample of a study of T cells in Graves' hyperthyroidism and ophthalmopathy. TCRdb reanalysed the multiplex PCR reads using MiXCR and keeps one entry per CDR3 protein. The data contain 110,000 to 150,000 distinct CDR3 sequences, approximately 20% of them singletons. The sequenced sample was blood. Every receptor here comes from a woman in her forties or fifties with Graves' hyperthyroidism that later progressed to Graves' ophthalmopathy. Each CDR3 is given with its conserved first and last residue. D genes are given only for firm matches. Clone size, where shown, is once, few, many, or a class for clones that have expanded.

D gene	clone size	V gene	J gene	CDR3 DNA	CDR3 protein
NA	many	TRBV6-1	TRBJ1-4	TGTGCCAGCAGTGACAGGGGAGGAATTGAAAAACTGTTTTTT	CASSDRGGIEKLFF
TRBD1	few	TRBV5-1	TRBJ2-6	TGCGCCAGCAGCTTGGAAGGACAGGGGATCGCCAACGTCCTGACTTTC	CASSLEGQGIANVLTF
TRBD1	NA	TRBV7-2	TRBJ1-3	TGTGCCAGCAGCTCGCAGGGGGCGCCTGGAAACACCATATATTTT	CASSSQGAPGNTIYF
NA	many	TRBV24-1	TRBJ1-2	TGTGCCACCAGTGATCGGGGCAGCTATGGCTACACCTTC	CATSDRGSYGYTF
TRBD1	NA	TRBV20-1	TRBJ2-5	TGCAGTGCTAGAGATATCTCCGGGACAGGTGGGCTTCGGACCCAGTACTTC	CSARDISGTGGLRTQYF
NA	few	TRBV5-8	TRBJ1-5	TGTGCCAGCAGCCCCGGACAAGCCAACCGCAATCAGCCCCAGCATTTT	CASSPGQANRNQPQHF
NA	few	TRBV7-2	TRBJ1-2	TGTGCCAGCAGCTTTAGGGGCCGACCGGAAGGCTACACCTTC	CASSFRGRPEGYTF
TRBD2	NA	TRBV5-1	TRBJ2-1	TGCGCCAGCAACCCGGGAGGGCCCGTCTACGAGCAGTTCTTC	CASNPGGPVYEQFF
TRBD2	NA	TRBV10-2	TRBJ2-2	TGCGCCAGCAGGACTAGCTTATCTAACACCGGGGAGCTGTTTTTT	CASRTSLSNTGELFF
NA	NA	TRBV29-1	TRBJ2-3	TGCAGCGTTGATTTCCCGGGACCCAGGTTGGATACGCAGTATTTT	CSVDFPGPRLDTQYF
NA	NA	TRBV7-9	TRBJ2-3	TGTGCCTCCCGTGGGGCAGATACGCAGTATTTT	CASRGADTQYF
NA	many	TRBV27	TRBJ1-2	TGTGCCAGCAGTTTAGCAGGGCATGGCTACACCTTC	CASSLAGHGYTF
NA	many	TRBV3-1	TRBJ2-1	TGTGCCAGCAGCCAAGGGTACGGTGAGCAGTTCTTC	CASSQGYGEQFF
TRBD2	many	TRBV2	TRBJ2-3	TGTGCCAGCAGTGGTAGCGGGTTCAGCACAGATACGCAGTATTTT	CASSGSGFSTDTQYF
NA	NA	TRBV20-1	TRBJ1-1	TGCAGTGCTAGATGGCGCGGCAGGAGCACTGAAGCTTTCTTT	CSARWRGRSTEAFF
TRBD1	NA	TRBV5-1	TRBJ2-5	TGCGCCAGCAGCATGGGACAGCGAGAGACCCAGTACTTC	CASSMGQRETQYF
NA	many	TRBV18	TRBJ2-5	TGTGCCAGCTCACCACGAAGCGGACTACAAGAGACCCAGTACTTC	CASSPRSGLQETQYF
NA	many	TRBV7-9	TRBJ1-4	TGTGCCAGCAGCTTAGGACGCGGCATGGAGCATGAAAAACTGTTTTTT	CASSLGRGMEHEKLFF
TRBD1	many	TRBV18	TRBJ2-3	TGTGCCAGCTCTCCGGACAGGGGTCGTCTAGATACGCAGTATTTT	CASSPDRGRLDTQYF
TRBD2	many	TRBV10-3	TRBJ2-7	TGTGCCATCAGTGACGGGGCGGGAGCTGACGAGCAGTACTTC	CAISDGAGADEQYF
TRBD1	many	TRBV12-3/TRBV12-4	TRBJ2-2	TGTGCCAGCAGGGGGACAGGGAACACCGGGGAGCTGTTTTTT	CASRGTGNTGELFF
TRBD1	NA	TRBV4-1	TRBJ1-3	TGCGCCAGCAGCCAAGAAGGGACAGGGCCTGGAAACACCATATATTTT	CASSQEGTGPGNTIYF
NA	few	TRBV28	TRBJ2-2	TGTGCCAGCAGTTTATCAGGGAGTTGGACCGGGGAGCTGTTTTTT	CASSLSGSWTGELFF
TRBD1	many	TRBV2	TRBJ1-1	TGTGCCAGCACGGACAGGGCGGGCGGTGCTTTCTTT	CASTDRAGGAFF
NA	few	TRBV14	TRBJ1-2	TGTGCCAGCAGCCAAGTTGGAAGCGGGGTGTCGGGCTACACCTTC	CASSQVGSGVSGYTF
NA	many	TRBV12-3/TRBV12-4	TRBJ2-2	TGTGCCAGCAGTTTAAACACCGGGGAGCTGTTTTTT	CASSLNTGELFF
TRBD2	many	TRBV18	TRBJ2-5	TGTGCCAGCTCGCCGGGACTAGCGGCCAACCAAGAGACCCAGTACTTC	CASSPGLAANQETQYF
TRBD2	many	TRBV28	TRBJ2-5	TGTGCCAGCAGGAAGGGACTAGCGGATTACCAAGAGACCCAGTACTTC	CASRKGLADYQETQYF
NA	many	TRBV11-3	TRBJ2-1	TGTGCCAGCAGCTTAGCACAGGGTCCCTACAATGAGCAGTTCTTC	CASSLAQGPYNEQFF
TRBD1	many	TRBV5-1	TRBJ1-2	TGCGCCAGCAGCGATACAACAGGGGGTCGCTATGGCTACACCTTC	CASSDTTGGRYGYTF
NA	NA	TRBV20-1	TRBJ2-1	TGCAGTGCTAGAGTGGACGGTGCGCAGCAGTTCTTC	CSARVDGAQQFF
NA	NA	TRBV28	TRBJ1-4	TGTGCCAGCAGGGTCTGGGGGAGTGAAAAACTGTTTTTT	CASRVWGSEKLFF
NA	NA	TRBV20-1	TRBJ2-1	TGCAGTGCTAGAGGGACCGGGAATCGCTACAATGAGCAGTTCTTC	CSARGTGNRYNEQFF
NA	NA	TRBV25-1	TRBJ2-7	TGTGCCAGCAGGGACCGCCTTGGCTACGAGCAGTACTTC	CASRDRLGYEQYF
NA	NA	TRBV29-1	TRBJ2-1	TGCAGCGTTGAAGTCGGGACTCTCTACAATGAGCAGTTCTTC	CSVEVGTLYNEQFF
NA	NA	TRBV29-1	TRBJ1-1	TGCAGCGTTCGAACGGGGCGGACTGAAGCTTTCTTT	CSVRTGRTEAFF
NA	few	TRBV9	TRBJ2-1	TGTGCCAGCAGCGTAAGGCCTATAGCGGCCAGCTCCTACAATGAGCAGTTCTTC	CASSVRPIAASSYNEQFF
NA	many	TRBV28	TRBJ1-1	TGTGCCAGCAGACAGGCTGGGTGGATGAACACTGAAGCTTTCTTT	CASRQAGWMNTEAFF
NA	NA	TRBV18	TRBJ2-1	TGTGCCAGCCCACACCTAGATAGAAGGGACGTTAGCTCCTACAATGAGCAGTTCTTC	CASPHLDRRDVSSYNEQFF
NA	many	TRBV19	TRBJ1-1	TGTGCCAGTAGTATAGTCCTGAACACTGAAGCTTTCTTT	CASSIVLNTEAFF
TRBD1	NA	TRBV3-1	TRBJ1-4	TGTGCCAGCAGCCAAGAGGGACAGCGGGTTGATGAAAAACTGTTTTTT	CASSQEGQRVDEKLFF
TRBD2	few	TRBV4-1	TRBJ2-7	TGCGCCAGCAGCCGAGGGACTAGCGGGAGGGCCGATGAGCAGTACTTC	CASSRGTSGRADEQYF
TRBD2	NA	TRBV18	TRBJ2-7	TGTGCCAGCTCACCGACTAGCGGGAGCCCCTACGAGCAGTACTTC	CASSPTSGSPYEQYF
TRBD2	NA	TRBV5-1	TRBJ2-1	TGCGCCAGCAGCCCTGCGGGGGTCAATGAGCAGTTCTTC	CASSPAGVNEQFF
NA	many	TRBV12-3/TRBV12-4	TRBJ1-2	TGTGCCAGCAGTTTAGGGGCAGCCTATGGCTACACCTTC	CASSLGAAYGYTF
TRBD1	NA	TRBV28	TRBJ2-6	TGTGCCAGCAGTTTGAACAGGGGGCAAGGGGCCAACGTCCTGACTTTC	CASSLNRGQGANVLTF